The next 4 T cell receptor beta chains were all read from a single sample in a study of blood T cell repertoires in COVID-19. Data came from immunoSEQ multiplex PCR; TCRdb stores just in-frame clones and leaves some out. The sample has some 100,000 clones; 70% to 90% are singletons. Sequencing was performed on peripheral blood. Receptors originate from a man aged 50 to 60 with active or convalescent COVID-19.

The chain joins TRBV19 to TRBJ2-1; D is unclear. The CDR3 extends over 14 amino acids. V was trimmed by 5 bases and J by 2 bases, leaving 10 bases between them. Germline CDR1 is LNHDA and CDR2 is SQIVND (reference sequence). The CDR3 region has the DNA TGTGCCAGTAGTCCCCCCCAGACCTACAATGAGCAGTTCTTC. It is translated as CASSPPQTYNEQFF.

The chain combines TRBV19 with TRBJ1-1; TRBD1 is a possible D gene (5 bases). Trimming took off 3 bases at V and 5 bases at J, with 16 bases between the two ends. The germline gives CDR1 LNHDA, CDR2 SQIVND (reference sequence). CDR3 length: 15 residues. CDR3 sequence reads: CASSILGQLVTEAFF. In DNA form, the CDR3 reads TGTGCCAGTAGTATCTTGGGGCAGTTAGTAACTGAAGCTTTCTTT. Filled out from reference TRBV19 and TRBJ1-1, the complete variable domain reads DGGITQSPKYLFRKEGQNVTLSCEQNLNHDAMYWYRQDPGQGLRLIYYSQIVNDFQKGDIAEGYSVSREKKESFPLTVTSAQKNPTAFYLCASSILGQLVTEAFFGQGTRLTVV.

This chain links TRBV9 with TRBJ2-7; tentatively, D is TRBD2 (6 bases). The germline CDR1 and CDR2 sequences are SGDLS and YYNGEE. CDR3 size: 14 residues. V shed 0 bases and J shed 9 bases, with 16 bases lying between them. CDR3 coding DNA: TGTGCCAGCAGCGTAGGGTTGGAGGGATCAGGGCAGTACTTC. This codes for CASSVGLEGSGQYF.

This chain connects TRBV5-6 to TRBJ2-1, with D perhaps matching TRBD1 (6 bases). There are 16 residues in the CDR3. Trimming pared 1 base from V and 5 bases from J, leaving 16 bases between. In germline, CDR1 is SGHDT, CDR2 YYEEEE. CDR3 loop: CASSLRTGTNHNEQFF. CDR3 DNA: TGTGCCAGCAGCTTGCGAACCGGGACAAACCACAATGAGCAGTTCTTC.